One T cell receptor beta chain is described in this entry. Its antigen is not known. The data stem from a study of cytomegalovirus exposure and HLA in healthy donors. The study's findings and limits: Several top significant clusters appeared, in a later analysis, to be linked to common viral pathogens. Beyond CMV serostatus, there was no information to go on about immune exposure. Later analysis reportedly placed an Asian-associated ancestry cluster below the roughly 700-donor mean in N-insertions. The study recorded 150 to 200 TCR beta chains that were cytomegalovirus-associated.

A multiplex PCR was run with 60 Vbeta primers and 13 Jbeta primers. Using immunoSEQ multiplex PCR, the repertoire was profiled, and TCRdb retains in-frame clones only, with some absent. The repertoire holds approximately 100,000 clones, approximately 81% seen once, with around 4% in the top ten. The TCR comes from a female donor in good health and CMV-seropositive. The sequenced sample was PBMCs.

The CDR3 nucleotides are TGCGCCAGCAGCGCGAGGCAGTCTCTTAGCACAGATACGCAGTATTTT. Encoded protein: CASSARQSLSTDTQYF. The J gene is TRBJ2-3, the V gene TRBV5-1; D is undetermined. Trimming removed 4 bases from V and 0 bases from J, with 15 bases in between. This CDR3 region has 16 residues. Germline V gives CDR1 SGHRS, CDR2 YFSETQ.